The 7 T cell receptor beta chains below all came from one sample that was sequenced in a study of cytomegalovirus exposure and HLA in healthy donors. The PCR had 60 Vbeta and 13 Jbeta primers. Produced via immunoSEQ multiplex PCR; TCRdb's table is partial and in-frame only. Among roughly 120,000 clones listed, 79% were seen once. Material for sequencing was PBMCs. These receptor sequences come from a man aged 25 to 45 in good health and CMV-seropositive.

J is TRBJ1-1 and V is TRBV4-1; D call uncertain. Trimming stripped 7 bases from V and 0 bases from J, with 15 bases between. CDR3 length: 15 residues. The germline V gene encodes CDR1 MGHRA and CDR2 YSYEKL. The CDR3 bases are TGCGCCAGCACCCTTTATCCGAACATGAACACTGAAGCTTTCTTT. Its protein product is CASTLYPNMNTEAFF.

This chain links TRBV28 with TRBJ1-1; D is perhaps TRBD1 (6 bases). The V end lost 3 bases, the J end lost 0 bases, and 23 bases lay between the germline ends. The CDR3 spans 19 residues. Germline assignment: CDR1 MDHEN and CDR2 SYDVKM. DNA of the CDR3: TGTGCCAGCAGTTTCTCGATCATCGAGGGGGTTAACCTGAACACTGAAGCTTTCTTT. This translates into CASSFSIIEGVNLNTEAFF.

This sequence joins TRBV7-9 and TRBJ2-1, with a weak D call TRBD2 (6 bases). Germline V lookup: CDR1 SEHNR, CDR2 FQNEAQ (reference sequence). V lost 3 bases, J lost 6 bases, and 18 bases lay in between. The CDR3 has 16 amino acids. The CDR3 DNA reads TGTGCCAGCAGCTTCTATTGGGCGGGGATTGGCAATGAGCAGTTCTTC. Translated, it gives CASSFYWAGIGNEQFF.

This sequence joins TRBV5-4 and TRBJ1-2; 8 bases align to TRBD1. The CDR3 is 12 amino acids. Germline V gives CDR1 SGHNT, CDR2 YYREEE (reference sequence). V trimming: 3 bases; J trimming: 7 bases; junction bases outside the gene matches: 2. The CDR3 here is CASSWTGFGYTF. In DNA form, the CDR3 reads TGTGCCAGCAGCTGGACAGGGTTTGGCTACACCTTC.

The V and J genes are TRBV30 and TRBJ1-3; D gene unclear. The CDR3 extends over 14 amino acids. The germline V and J ends were trimmed by 2 bases and 3 bases, with 11 bases remaining between them. Germline CDR1 GTSNPN, CDR2 SVGIG (reference sequence). The CDR3 bases are TGTGCCTGGAGTTTGGGCGGGTTTGGAAACACCATATATTTT. Translated: CAWSLGGFGNTIYF.

CDR3 sequence: CASRVKITGGGETQYF. The CDR3 region has the DNA TGTGCCAGCAGGGTTAAGATCACAGGGGGCGGGGAGACCCAGTACTTC. This chain connects TRBV27 to TRBJ2-5; TRBD1 matches 9 bases. The CDR3 runs to 16 residues. The trim removed 6 bases at V and 5 bases at J, leaving 13 bases unmatched. In germline, CDR1 is MNHEY, CDR2 SMNVEV (reference sequence).

This chain links TRBV19 with TRBJ2-1, with TRBD2 matching over 12 bases. V gave up 5 bases and J gave up 6 bases; unmatched junction bases: 5. The CDR3 length is 15 residues. Germline V lookup: CDR1 LNHDA, CDR2 SQIVND (reference sequence). This CDR3 reads CASSGTSGLFNEQFF. For the CDR3, the DNA is TGTGCCAGTAGTGGGACTAGCGGGCTATTCAATGAGCAGTTCTTC.